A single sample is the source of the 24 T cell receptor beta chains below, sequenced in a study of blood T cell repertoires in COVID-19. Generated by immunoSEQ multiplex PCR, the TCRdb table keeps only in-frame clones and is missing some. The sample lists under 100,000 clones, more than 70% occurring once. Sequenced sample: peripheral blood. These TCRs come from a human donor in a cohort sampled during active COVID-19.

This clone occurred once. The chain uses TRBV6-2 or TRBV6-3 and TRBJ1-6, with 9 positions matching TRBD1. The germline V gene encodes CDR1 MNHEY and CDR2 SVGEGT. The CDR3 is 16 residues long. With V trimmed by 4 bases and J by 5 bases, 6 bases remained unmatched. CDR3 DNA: TGTGCCAGCAGTTCCTCCGGGACAGGGAATAATTCACCCCTCCACTTT. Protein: CASSSSGTGNNSPLHF.

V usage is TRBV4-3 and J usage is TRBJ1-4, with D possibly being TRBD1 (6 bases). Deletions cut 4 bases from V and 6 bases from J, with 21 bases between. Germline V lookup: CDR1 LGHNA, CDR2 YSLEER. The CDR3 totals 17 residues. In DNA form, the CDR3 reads TGCGCCAGCAGCCTCAAAGGCGGGGGGGCACGGGATGAAAAACTGTTTTTT. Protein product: CASSLKGGGARDEKLFF.

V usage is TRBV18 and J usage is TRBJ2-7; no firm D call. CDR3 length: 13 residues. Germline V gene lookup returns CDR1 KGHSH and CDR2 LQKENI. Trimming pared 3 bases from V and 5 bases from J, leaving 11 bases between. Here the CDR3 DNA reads TGTGCCAGCTCACCGCTGGCCATCGACGAGCAGTACTTC. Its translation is CASSPLAIDEQYF. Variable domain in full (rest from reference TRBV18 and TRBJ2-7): NAGVMQNPRHLVRRRGQEARLRCSPMKGHSHVYWYRQLPEEGLKFMVYLQKENIIDESGMPKERFSAEFPKEGPSILRIQQVVRGDSAAYFCASSPLAIDEQYFGPGTRLTVT.

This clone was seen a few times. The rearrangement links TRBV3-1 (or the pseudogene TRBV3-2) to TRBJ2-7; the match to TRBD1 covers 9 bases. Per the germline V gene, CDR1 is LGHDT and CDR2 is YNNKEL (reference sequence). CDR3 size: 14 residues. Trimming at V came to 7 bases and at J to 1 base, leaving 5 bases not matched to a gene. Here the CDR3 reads CASTSGTGSYEQYF. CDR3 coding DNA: TGTGCCAGCACCTCCGGGACAGGGTCCTACGAGCAGTACTTC.

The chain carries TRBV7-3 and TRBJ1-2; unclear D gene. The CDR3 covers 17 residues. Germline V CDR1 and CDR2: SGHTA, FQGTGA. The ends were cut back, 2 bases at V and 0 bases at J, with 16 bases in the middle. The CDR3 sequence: CASSLEGSPEPNYGYTF. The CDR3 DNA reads TGTGCCAGCAGCTTAGAAGGCAGCCCGGAGCCTAACTATGGCTACACCTTC.

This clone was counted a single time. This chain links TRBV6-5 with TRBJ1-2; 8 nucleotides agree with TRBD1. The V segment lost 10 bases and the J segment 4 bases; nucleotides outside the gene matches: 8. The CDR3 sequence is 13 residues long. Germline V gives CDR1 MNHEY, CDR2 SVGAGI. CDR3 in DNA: TGTGCCACCCAGGGGGCGCCAGGCTATGGCTACACCTTC. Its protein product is CATQGAPGYGYTF.

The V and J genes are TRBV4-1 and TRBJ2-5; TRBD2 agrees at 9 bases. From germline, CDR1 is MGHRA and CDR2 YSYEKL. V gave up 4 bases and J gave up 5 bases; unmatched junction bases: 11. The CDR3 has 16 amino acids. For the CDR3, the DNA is TGCGCCAGCAGCCCGGGCGGGAGGGGCCATAGGGAGACCCAGTACTTC. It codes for CASSPGGRGHRETQYF.

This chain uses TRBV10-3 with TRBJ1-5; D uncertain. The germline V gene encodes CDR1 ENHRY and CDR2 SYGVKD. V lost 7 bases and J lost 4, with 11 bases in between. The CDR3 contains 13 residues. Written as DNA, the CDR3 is TGTGCCATCAACCTTCGGGATAATCAGCCCCAGCATTTT. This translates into CAINLRDNQPQHF.

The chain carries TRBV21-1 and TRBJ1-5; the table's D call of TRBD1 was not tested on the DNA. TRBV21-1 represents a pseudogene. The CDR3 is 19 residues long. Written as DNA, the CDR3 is TGTGCCAGCAGCAAAGTGGCTACGACAGGGAGTCGAAGCAATCAGCCCCAGCATTTT. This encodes CASSKVATTGSRSNQPQHF.

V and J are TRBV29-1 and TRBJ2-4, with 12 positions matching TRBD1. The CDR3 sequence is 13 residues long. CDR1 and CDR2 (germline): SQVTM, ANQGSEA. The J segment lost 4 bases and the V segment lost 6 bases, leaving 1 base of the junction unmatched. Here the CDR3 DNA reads TGCAGCGTGGGACAGGGGGCTAAAAACATTCAGTACTTC. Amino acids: CSVGQGAKNIQYF.

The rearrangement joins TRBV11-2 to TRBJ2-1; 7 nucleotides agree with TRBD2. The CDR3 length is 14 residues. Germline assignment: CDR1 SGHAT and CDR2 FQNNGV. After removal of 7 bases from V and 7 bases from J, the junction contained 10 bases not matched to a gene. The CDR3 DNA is TGTGCCAGCACCCTAGGGGACTACTTAAATGAGCAGTTCTTC. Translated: CASTLGDYLNEQFF.

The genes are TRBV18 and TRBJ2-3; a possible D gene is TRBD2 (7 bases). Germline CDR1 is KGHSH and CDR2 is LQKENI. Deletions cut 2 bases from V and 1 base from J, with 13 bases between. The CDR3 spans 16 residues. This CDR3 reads CASSPSGGRGTDTQYF. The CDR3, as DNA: TGTGCCAGCTCACCATCGGGGGGCCGAGGCACAGATACGCAGTATTTT.

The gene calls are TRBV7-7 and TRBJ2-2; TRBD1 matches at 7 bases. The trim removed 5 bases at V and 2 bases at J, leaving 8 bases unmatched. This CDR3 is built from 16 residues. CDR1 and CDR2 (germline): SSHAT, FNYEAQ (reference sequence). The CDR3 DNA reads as TGTGCCAGCAGCCCCGGGACAGCTTTAAACACCGGGGAGCTGTTTTTT. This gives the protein CASSPGTALNTGELFF.

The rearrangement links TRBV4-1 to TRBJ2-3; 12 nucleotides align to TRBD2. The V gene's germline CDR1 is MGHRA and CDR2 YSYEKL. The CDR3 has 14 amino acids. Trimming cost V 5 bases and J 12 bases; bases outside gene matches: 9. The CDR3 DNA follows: TGCGCCAGCAGCGGACTAGCGGGGAGGAGAGGTCAGTATTTT. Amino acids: CASSGLAGRRGQYF.

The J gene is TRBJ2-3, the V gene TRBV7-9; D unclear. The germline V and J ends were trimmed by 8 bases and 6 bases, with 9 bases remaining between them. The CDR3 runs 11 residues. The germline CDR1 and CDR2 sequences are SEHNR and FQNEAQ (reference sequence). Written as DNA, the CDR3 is TGTGCCAGCGGTGAGGCGGATACGCAGTATTTT. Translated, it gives CASGEADTQYF.

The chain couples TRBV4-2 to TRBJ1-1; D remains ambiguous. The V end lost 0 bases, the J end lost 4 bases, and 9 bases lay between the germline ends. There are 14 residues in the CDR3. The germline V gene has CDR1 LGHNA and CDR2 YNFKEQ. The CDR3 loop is CASSQEELGTEAFF. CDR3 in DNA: TGTGCCAGCAGCCAAGAGGAGTTGGGCACTGAAGCTTTCTTT.

The CDR3 region is CASRGGPTDTQYF. CDR3 sequence (DNA): TGTGCCAGCAGGGGGGGTCCTACAGATACGCAGTATTTT. V is TRBV9 and J is TRBJ2-3; perhaps TRBD2 as D (6 bases). Between the trimmed V and J ends, which lost 5 bases and 3 bases, there was a span of 10 bases. The CDR3 totals 13 residues. Germline lookup yields CDR1 SGDLS and CDR2 YYNGEE.

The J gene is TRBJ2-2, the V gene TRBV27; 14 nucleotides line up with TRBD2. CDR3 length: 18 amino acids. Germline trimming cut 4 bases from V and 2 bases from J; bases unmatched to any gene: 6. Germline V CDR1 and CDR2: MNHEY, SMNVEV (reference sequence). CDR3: CASSSRLAGGLNTGELFF. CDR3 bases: TGTGCCAGCAGTTCTAGACTAGCGGGGGGGCTCAACACCGGGGAGCTGTTTTTT.

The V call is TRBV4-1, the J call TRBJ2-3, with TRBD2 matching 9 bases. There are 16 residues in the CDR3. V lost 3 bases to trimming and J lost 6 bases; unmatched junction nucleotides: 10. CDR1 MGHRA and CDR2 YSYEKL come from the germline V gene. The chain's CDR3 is CASSQGLRGGSDTQYF. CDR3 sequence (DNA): TGCGCCAGCAGCCAGGGTTTGCGGGGGGGATCGGATACGCAGTATTTT.

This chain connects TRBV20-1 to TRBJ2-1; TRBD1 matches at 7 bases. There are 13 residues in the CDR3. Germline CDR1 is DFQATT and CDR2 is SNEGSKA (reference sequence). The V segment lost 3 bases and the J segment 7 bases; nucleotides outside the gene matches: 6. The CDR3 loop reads CSASQGVRNEQFF. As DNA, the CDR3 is TGCAGTGCTAGTCAGGGGGTAAGGAATGAGCAGTTCTTC.

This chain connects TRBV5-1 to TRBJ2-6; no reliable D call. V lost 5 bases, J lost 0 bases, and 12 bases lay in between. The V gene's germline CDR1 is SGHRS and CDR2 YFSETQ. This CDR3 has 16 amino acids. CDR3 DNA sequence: TGCGCCAGCAGAGACACCCTTAGCTCTGGGGCCAACGTCCTGACTTTC. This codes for CASRDTLSSGANVLTF.

The CDR3, as DNA: TGTGCCAGCAGCTTGGAGTGGGTCGGGTCGCCCCAGCATTTT. It encodes CASSLEWVGSPQHF. The genes are TRBV5-5 and TRBJ1-5; D unclear. The CDR3 covers 14 residues. V was pared by 0 bases and J by 9 bases, with 13 bases between. The germline gives CDR1 SGHKS, CDR2 YYEKEE (reference sequence).

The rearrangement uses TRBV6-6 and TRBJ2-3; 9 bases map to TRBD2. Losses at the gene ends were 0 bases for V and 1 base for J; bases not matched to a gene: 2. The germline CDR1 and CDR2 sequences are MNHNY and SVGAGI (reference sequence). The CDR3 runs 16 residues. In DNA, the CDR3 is TGTGCCAGCAGTTACTCCCGGACTAGCGGCACAGATACGCAGTATTTT. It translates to CASSYSRTSGTDTQYF.

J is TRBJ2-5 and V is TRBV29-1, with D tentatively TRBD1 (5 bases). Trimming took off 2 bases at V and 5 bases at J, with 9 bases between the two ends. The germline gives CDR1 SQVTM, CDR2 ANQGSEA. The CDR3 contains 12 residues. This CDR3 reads CSVERGEETQYF. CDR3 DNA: TGCAGCGTTGAAAGGGGCGAGGAGACCCAGTACTTC.